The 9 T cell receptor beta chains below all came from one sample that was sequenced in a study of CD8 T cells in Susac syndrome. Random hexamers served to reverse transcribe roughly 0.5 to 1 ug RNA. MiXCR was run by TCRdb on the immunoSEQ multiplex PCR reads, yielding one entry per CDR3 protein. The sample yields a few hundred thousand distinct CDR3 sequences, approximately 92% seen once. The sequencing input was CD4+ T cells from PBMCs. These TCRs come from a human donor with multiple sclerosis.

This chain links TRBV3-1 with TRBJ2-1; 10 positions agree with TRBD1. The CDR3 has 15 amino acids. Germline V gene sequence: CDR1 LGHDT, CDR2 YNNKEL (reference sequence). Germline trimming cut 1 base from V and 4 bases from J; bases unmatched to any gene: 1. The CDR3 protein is CASSQGQGAYNEQFF. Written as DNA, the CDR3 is TGTGCCAGCAGCCAAGGACAGGGGGCTTACAATGAGCAGTTCTTC.

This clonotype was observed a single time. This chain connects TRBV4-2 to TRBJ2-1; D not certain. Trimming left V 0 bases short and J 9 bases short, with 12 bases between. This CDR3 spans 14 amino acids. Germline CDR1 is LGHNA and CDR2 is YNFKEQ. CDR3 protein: CASSQDLPPGEQFF. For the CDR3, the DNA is TGTGCCAGCAGCCAAGATTTGCCCCCCGGTGAGCAGTTCTTC.

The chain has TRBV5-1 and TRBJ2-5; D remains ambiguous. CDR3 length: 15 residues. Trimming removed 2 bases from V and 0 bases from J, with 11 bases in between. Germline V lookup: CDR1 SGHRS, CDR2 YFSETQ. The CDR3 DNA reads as TGCGCCAGCAGCTTAGCGACACAGTACCAAGAGACCCAGTACTTC. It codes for CASSLATQYQETQYF.

CDR3 nucleotides: TGTGCCAGCAGTGAACCCAGGGGGCGGGAAAACATTCAGTACTTC. This sequence encodes CASSEPRGRENIQYF. The chain combines TRBV6-1 with TRBJ2-4; 8 bases match TRBD1. There are 15 residues in the CDR3. Germline loops: CDR1 MNHNS, CDR2 SASEGT. The J segment lost 5 bases and the V segment lost 2 bases, leaving 5 bases of the junction unmatched.

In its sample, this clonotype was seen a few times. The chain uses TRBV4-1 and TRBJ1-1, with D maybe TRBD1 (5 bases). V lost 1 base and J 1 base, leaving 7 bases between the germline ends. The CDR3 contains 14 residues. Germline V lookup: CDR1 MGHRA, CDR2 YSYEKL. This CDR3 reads CASSQVGGNTEAFF. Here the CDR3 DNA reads TGCGCCAGCAGCCAAGTTGGGGGGAACACTGAAGCTTTCTTT.

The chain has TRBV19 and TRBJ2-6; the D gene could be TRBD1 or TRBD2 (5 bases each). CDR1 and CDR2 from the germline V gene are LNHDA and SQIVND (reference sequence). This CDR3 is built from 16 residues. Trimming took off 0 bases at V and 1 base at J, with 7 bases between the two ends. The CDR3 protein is CASSIDWGSGANVLTF. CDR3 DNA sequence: TGTGCCAGTAGTATAGACTGGGGGTCTGGGGCCAACGTCCTGACTTTC. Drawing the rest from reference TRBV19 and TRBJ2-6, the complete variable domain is DGGITQSPKYLFRKEGQNVTLSCEQNLNHDAMYWYRQDPGQGLRLIYYSQIVNDFQKGDIAEGYSVSREKKESFPLTVTSAQKNPTAFYLCASSIDWGSGANVLTFGAGSRLTVL.

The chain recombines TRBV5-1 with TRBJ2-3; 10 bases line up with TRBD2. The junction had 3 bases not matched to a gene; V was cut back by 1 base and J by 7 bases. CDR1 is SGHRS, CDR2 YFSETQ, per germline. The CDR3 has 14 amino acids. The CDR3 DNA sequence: TGCGCCAGCAGCTTGACTAGCGGGATTAATACGCAGTATTTT. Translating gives CASSLTSGINTQYF. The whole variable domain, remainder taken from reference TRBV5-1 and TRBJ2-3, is KAGVTQTPRYLIKTRGQQVTLSCSPISGHRSVSWYQQTPGQGLQFLFEYFSETQRNKGNFPGRFSGRQFSNSRSEMNVSTLELGDSALYLCASSLTSGINTQYFGPGTRLTVL.

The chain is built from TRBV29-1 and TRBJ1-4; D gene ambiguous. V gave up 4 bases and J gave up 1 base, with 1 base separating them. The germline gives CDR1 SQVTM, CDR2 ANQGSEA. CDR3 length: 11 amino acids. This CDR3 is CSVGTNEKLFF. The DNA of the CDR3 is TGCAGCGTTGGAACTAATGAAAAACTGTTTTTT. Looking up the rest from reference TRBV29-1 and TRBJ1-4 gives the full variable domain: SAVISQKPSRDICQRGTSLTIQCQVDSQVTMMFWYRQQPGQSLTLIATANQGSEATYESGFVIDKFPISRPNLTFSTLTVSNMSPEDSSIYLCSVGTNEKLFFGSGTQLSVL.

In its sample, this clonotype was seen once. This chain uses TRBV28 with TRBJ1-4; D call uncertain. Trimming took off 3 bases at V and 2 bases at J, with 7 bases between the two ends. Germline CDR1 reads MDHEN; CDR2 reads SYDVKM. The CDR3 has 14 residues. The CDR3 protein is CASSLRQTNEKLFF. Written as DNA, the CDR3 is TGTGCCAGCAGTTTGCGTCAGACTAATGAAAAACTGTTTTTT.